This T cell receptor beta chain was observed in a study of control samples from healthy donors and cancer patients. CDR3 length equals 13 residues. V shed 2 bases and J shed 3 bases, with 8 bases lying between them. The germline V gene encodes CDR1 KGHSH and CDR2 LQKENI. Data came from immunoSEQ multiplex PCR; TCRdb stores just in-frame clones and leaves some out. The data hold 10,000 to 15,000 clones, with 85% to 95% observed a single time. V gene TRBV18 combines with J gene TRBJ2-7; D unresolved. Sequencing input: PBMCs. The receptor was derived from an elderly man with lung cancer. CDR3 protein: CASSPSWDYEQYV. DNA of the CDR3: TGTGCCAGCTCACCAAGTTGGGACTACGAGCAGTACGTC.